The 15 T cell receptor beta chains reported below all come from one sample, sequenced in a study of cytomegalovirus exposure and HLA in healthy donors. It was with 60 Vbeta and 13 Jbeta primers that the PCR ran. Using immunoSEQ multiplex PCR, the repertoire was profiled, and TCRdb retains in-frame clones only, with some absent. The data show about 19,000 clones, roughly 80% seen once. Input material: PBMCs. The source is a human donor in good health.

The chain is built from TRBV14 and TRBJ2-1; 10 bases map to TRBD2. From germline, CDR1 is SGHDN and CDR2 FVKESK. The CDR3 length is 16 residues. The trim removed 4 bases at V and 4 bases at J, leaving 7 bases unmatched. The CDR3 loop is CASSPKREGLYNEQFF. The CDR3 DNA reads as TGTGCCAGCAGCCCAAAGCGGGAGGGCCTTTACAATGAGCAGTTCTTC.

The chain uses TRBV11-1 and TRBJ2-3; 9 bases are shared with TRBD1. The length of the CDR3 is 15 residues. Germline V gene sequence: CDR1 SGHAT, CDR2 FQDESV (reference sequence). Losses at the gene ends were 4 bases for V and 2 bases for J; bases not matched to a gene: 4. CDR3 residues: CASSWDRVATDTQYF. The DNA for the CDR3 is TGTGCCAGCAGCTGGGACAGGGTCGCCACAGATACGCAGTATTTT.

The J gene is TRBJ2-7, the V gene TRBV5-4; no firm D call. The V gene's germline CDR1 is SGHNT and CDR2 YYREEE (reference sequence). This CDR3 region has 15 residues. Trimming left V 1 base short and J 5 bases short, with 16 bases between. CDR3 in amino acids: CASSLNPLSRDEQYF. The DNA of the CDR3 is TGTGCCAGCAGCTTGAACCCTCTTTCTCGAGACGAGCAGTACTTC.

The rearrangement joins TRBV6-5 to TRBJ1-2; 9 bases agree with TRBD1. In germline, CDR1 is MNHEY, CDR2 SVGAGI. The J segment lost 3 bases and the V segment lost 0 bases, leaving 2 bases of the junction unmatched. CDR3 length equals 15 residues. CDR3 DNA: TGTGCCAGCAGTTACTCTACAGGGGGCGACTATGGCTACACCTTC. It codes for CASSYSTGGDYGYTF.

The rearrangement uses TRBV2 and TRBJ2-5, with D possibly matching TRBD2 (6 bases). Germline CDR1 SNHLY, CDR2 FYNNEI. This CDR3 has 11 residues. The V end was cut by 9 bases, the J end by 4 bases, with 9 bases between. This chain's CDR3 is CASPAGETQYF. In nucleotides, the CDR3 is TGTGCCAGTCCAGCGGGAGAGACCCAGTACTTC.

This rearrangement joins TRBV10-3 to TRBJ1-1, with 10 bases identical to TRBD1. The CDR3 totals 14 residues. With V trimmed by 5 bases and J by 1 base, 1 base remained unmatched. Germline V gives CDR1 ENHRY, CDR2 SYGVKD. The CDR3 nucleotides are TGTGCCATCAGTTGGACAGGGGGGAACACTGAAGCTTTCTTT. Residues: CAISWTGGNTEAFF.

The CDR3: CAWARGQRGEQYF. CDR3 DNA: TGTGCCTGGGCCAGGGGCCAGAGGGGGGAGCAGTACTTC. The rearrangement joins TRBV30 to TRBJ2-7, with TRBD1 as a possible D gene (6 bases). Trimming left V 5 bases short and J 7 bases short, with 18 bases between. CDR3 length: 13 amino acids. The germline V gene encodes CDR1 GTSNPN and CDR2 SVGIG (reference sequence). Drawing the rest from reference TRBV30 and TRBJ2-7, the complete variable domain is SQTIHQWPATLVQPVGSPLSLECTVEGTSNPNLYWYRQAAGRGLQLLFYSVGIGQISSEVPQNLSASRPQDRQFILSSKKLLLSDSGFYLCAWARGQRGEQYFGPGTRLTVT.

V is TRBV7-2 and J is TRBJ1-4; D is unclear. The V gene lost 5 bases and the J gene lost 4 bases, with 14 bases spanning the gap. Per germline, CDR1 SGHTA and CDR2 FQGNSA. The CDR3 sequence is 15 residues long. The CDR3 DNA reads TGTGCCAGCAGCCCTGCGAGAGCCAATAATGAAAAACTGTTTTTT. It specifies CASSPARANNEKLFF.

The V and J genes are TRBV5-4 and TRBJ2-1; 7 bases align to TRBD1. Germline CDR1 is SGHNT and CDR2 is YYREEE (reference sequence). The CDR3 spans 13 residues. The ends lost 6 bases at V and 6 bases at J; junction bases unmatched: 6. In nucleotides, the CDR3 is TGTGCCAGCAAGGGGGCTCCGACCAATGAGCAGTTCTTC. Translation: CASKGAPTNEQFF.

The V gene is TRBV5-1, the J gene TRBJ2-7, with 8 bases that match TRBD1. This CDR3 has 16 amino acids. Unmatched junction bases numbered 12, after V lost 4 bases and J lost 3 bases. Germline V gives CDR1 SGHRS, CDR2 YFSETQ. As DNA, the CDR3 is TGCGCCAGCAGCCCGAGCCCAGGGGGCGCCTACTACGAGCAGTACTTC. It translates to CASSPSPGGAYYEQYF.

The gene calls are TRBV11-3 and TRBJ2-1, with 10 bases fitting TRBD1. This CDR3 is 16 amino acids long. V was pared by 1 base and J by 5 bases, with 5 bases of the junction left unmatched. Per germline, CDR1 SGHNT and CDR2 YENEEA. CDR3: CASSLGDRGFNNEQFF. The CDR3 coding sequence is TGTGCCAGCAGCTTAGGGGACAGGGGCTTTAACAATGAGCAGTTCTTC.

V usage is TRBV29-1 and J usage is TRBJ1-2, with 8 bases lining up with TRBD1. CDR3 length equals 15 residues. Germline-derived CDR1 and CDR2 are SQVTM and ANQGSEA. V was pared by 4 bases and J by 1 base, with 8 bases of the junction left unmatched. The CDR3 reads CSVGGAGGYNYGYTF. The CDR3, as DNA: TGCAGCGTTGGAGGGGCAGGGGGCTATAACTATGGCTACACCTTC.

The chain employs TRBV27 and TRBJ2-7, with 12 nucleotides matching TRBD1. Germline V CDR1 and CDR2: MNHEY, SMNVEV (reference sequence). Losses at the gene ends were 5 bases for V and 9 bases for J; bases not matched to a gene: 11. The CDR3 has 15 residues. The chain's CDR3 is CASSPPGTGGAGQYF. The CDR3 nucleotides are TGTGCCAGCAGTCCACCCGGGACAGGGGGCGCCGGGCAGTACTTC.

This clone was seen only a few times. The chain recombines TRBV27 with TRBJ2-2, with 8 bases that match TRBD1. CDR3 size: 15 residues. Germline V gene data show CDR1 as MNHEY and CDR2 as SMNVEV (reference sequence). V lost 5 bases and J lost 1; bases outside the gene matches: 3. CDR3 protein: CASSRGQGNTGELFF. The CDR3 nucleotides read TGTGCCAGCAGTCGCGGACAGGGGAACACCGGGGAGCTGTTTTTT.

The chain carries TRBV5-1 and TRBJ1-1; TRBD1 might be the D (5 bases). Germline lookup yields CDR1 SGHRS and CDR2 YFSETQ. Trimming took 0 bases from V and 10 from J, leaving 13 bases between them. This CDR3 contains 13 residues. The chain's CDR3 is CASSLDWGGGAFF. The CDR3 coding sequence is TGCGCCAGCAGCTTGGATTGGGGCGGGGGAGCTTTCTTT.